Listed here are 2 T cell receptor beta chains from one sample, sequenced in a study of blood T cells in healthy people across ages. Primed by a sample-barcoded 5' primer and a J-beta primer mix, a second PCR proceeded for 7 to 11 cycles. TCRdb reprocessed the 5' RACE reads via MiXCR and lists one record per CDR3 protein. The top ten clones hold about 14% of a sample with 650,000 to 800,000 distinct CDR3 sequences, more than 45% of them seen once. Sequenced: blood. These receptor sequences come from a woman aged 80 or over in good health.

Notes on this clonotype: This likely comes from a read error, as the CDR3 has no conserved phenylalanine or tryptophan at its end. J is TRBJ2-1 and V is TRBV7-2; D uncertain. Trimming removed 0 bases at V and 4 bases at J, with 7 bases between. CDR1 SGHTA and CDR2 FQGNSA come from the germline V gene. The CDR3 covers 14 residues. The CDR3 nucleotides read TGTGCCAGCAGCTTAGCCTCGGTATACAATGAGCAGTTCTTG. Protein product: CASSLASVYNEQFL.

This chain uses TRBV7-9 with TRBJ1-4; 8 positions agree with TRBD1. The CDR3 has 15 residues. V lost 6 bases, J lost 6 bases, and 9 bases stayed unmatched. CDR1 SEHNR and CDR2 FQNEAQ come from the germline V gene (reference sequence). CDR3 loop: CASSHAGGLDEKLFF. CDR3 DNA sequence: TGTGCCAGCAGTCATGCAGGGGGCCTGGATGAAAAACTGTTTTTT.